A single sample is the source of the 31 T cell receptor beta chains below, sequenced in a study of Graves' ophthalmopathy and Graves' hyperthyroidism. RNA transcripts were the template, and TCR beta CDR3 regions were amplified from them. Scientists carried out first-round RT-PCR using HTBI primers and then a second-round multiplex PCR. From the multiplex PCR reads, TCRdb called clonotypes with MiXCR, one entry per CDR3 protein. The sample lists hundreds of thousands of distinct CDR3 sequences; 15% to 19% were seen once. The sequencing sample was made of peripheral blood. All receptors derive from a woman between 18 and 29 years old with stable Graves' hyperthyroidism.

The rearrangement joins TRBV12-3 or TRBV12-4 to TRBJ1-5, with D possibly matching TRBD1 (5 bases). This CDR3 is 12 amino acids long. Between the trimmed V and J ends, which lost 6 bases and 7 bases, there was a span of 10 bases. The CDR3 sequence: CASSRAGQPQHF. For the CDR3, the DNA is TGTGCCAGCAGCAGGGCAGGGCAGCCCCAGCATTTT.

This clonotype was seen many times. CDR3 sequence reads: CASSLRAMNTEAFF. CDR3 coding DNA: TGTGCCAGCAGTCTCCGGGCAATGAACACTGAAGCTTTCTTT. The genes are TRBV12-3 or TRBV12-4 and TRBJ1-1; D is uncertain. The CDR3 is 14 amino acids. Trimming stripped 5 bases from V and 0 bases from J, with 10 bases between.

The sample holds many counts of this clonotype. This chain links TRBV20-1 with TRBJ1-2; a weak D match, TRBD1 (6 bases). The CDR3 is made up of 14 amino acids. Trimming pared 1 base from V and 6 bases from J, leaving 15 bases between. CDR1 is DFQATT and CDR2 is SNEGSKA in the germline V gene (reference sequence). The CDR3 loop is CSARGTALTNGYTF. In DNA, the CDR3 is TGCAGTGCTAGAGGGACAGCACTAACTAATGGCTACACCTTC.

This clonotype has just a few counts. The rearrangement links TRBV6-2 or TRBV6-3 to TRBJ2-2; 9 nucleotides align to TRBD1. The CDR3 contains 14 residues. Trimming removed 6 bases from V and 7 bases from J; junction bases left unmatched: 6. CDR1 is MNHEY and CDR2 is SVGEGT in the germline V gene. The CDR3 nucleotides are TGTGCCAGCAGGTGGACAGGGGTAGACGGGGAGCTGTTTTTT. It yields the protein CASRWTGVDGELFF.

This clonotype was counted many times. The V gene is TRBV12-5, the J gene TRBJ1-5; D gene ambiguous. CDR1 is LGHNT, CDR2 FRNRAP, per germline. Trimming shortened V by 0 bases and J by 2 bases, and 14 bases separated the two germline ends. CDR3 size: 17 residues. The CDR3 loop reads CASGLVQLKFRNQPQHF. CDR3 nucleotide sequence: TGTGCTAGTGGTTTGGTACAGCTAAAGTTCCGCAATCAGCCCCAGCATTTT.

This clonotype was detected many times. CDR3 nucleotide sequence: TGTGCCAGCAGCCAGTCCGGGGAGTACACTGAAGCTTTCTTT. Translation gives CASSQSGEYTEAFF. The V and J genes are TRBV3-1 and TRBJ1-1; D is unresolved. The CDR3 is 14 residues long. The germline V gene encodes CDR1 LGHDT and CDR2 YNNKEL (reference sequence). V lost 3 bases to trimming and J lost 3 bases, with 11 bases between them. Drawing the rest from reference TRBV3-1 and TRBJ1-1, the complete variable domain is DTAVSQTPKYLVTQMGNDKSIKCEQNLGHDTMYWYKQDSKKFLKIMFSYNNKELIINETVPNRFSPKSPDKAHLNLHINSLELGDSAVYFCASSQSGEYTEAFFGQGTRLTVV.

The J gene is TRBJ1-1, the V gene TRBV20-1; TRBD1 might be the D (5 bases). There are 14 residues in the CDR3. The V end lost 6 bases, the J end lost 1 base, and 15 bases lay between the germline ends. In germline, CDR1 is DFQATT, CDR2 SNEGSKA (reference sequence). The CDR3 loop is CSAKKGNPNTEAFF. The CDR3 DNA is TGCAGTGCCAAGAAGGGGAATCCGAACACTGAAGCTTTCTTT.

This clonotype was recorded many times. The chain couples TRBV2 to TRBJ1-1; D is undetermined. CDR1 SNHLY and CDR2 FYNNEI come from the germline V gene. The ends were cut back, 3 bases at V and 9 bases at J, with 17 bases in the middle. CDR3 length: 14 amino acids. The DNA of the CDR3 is TGTGCCAGCAGTGACTCCCGTAGCACGCGGAAAGCTTTCTTT. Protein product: CASSDSRSTRKAFF.

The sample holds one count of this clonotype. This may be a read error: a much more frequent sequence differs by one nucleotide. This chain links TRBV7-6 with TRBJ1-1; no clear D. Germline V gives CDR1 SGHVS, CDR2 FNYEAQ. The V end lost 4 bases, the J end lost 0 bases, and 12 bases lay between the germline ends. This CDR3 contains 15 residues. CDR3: CASSSYGVMNTEAFF. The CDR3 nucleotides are TGTGCCAGCAGCTCGTACGGCGTCATGAACACTGAAGCTTTCTTT.

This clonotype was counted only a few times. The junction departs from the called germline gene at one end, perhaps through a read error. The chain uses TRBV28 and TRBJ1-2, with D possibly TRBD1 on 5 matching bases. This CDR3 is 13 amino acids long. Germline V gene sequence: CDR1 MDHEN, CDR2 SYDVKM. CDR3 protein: CATRGAANYGHTF. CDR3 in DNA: TGTGCCACCAGAGGGGCAGCTAACTATGGCCACACCTTC.

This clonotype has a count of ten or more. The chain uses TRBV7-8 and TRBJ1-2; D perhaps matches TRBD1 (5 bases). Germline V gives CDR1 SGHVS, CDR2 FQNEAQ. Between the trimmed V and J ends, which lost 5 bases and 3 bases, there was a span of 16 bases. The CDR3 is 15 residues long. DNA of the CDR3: TGTGCCAGCAGCCCAGAGTTGGGACCCCACTATGGCTACACCTTC. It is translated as CASSPELGPHYGYTF.

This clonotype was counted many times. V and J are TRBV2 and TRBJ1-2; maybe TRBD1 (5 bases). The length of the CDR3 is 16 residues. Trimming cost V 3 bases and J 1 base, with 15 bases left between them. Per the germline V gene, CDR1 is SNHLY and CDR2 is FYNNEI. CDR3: CASSEQGSPLNYGYTF. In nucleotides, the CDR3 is TGTGCCAGCAGTGAGCAGGGATCCCCACTTAACTATGGCTACACCTTC.

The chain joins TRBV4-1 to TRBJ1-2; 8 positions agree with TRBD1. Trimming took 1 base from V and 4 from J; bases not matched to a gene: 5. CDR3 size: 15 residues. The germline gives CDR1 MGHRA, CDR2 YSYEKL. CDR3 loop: CASSQGQGPVYGYTF. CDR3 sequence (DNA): TGCGCCAGCAGCCAAGGACAGGGGCCAGTCTATGGCTACACCTTC.

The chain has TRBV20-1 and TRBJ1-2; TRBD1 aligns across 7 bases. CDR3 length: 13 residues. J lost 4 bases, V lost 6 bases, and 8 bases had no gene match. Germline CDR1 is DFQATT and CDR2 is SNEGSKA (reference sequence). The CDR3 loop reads CSAGAGQFYGYTF. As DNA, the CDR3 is TGCAGTGCCGGGGCGGGACAGTTCTATGGCTACACCTTC.

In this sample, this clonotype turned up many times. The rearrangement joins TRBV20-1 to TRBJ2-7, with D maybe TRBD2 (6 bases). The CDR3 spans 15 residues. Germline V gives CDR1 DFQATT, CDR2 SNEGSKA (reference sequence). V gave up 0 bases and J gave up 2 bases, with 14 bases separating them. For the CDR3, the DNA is TGCAGTGCTAGAGATTGGGCGGGACTTCCCTACGAGCAGTACTTC. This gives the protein CSARDWAGLPYEQYF.

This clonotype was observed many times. The CDR3 nucleotides read TGTGCCAGCAGCCAATATAACACCGGGGAGCTGTTTTTT. Translation: CASSQYNTGELFF. This chain links TRBV3-1 with TRBJ2-2; no definite D call. The CDR3 sequence is 13 residues long. With 2 bases removed from V and 2 bases from J, the gap between germline ends came to 3 bases. Germline CDR1 LGHDT, CDR2 YNNKEL (reference sequence).

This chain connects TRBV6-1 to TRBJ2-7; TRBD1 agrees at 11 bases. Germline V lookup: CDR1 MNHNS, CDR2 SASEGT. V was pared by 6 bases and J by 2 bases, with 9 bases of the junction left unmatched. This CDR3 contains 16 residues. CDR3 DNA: TGTGCCAGCAGACCCGTTCCGGGACAGGGGGCCTACGAGCAGTACTTC. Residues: CASRPVPGQGAYEQYF.

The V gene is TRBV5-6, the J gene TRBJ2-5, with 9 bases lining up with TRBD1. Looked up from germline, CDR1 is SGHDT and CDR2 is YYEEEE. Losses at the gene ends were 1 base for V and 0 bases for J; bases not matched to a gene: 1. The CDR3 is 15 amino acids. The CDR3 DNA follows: TGTGCCAGCAGCTTGTGGGACAGGGACCAAGAGACCCAGTACTTC. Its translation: CASSLWDRDQETQYF.

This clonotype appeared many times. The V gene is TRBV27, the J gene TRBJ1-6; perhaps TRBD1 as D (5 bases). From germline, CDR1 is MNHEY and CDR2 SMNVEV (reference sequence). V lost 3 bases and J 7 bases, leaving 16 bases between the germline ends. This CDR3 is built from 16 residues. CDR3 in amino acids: CASSFFLLGVNSPLHF. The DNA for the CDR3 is TGTGCCAGCAGTTTTTTTCTGTTGGGGGTAAATTCACCCCTCCACTTT.

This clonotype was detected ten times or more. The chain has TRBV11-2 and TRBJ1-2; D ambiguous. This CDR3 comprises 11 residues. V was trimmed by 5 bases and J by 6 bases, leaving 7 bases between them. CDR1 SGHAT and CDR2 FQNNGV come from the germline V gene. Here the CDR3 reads CASSLLDGYTF. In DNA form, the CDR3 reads TGTGCCAGCAGCCTGCTAGATGGCTACACCTTC.

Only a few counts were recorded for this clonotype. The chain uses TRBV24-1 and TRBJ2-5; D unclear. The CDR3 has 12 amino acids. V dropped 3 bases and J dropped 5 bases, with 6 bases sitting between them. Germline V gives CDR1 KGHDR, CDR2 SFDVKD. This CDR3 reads CATSDQRETQYF. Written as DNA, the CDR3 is TGTGCCACCAGTGATCAGAGGGAGACCCAGTACTTC.

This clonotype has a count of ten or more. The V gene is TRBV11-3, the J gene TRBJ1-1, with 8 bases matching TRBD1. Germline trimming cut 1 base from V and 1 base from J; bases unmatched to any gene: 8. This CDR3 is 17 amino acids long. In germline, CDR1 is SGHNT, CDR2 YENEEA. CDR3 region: CASSLGIRGLSNTEAFF. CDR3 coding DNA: TGTGCCAGCAGCTTAGGGATCAGGGGGCTGTCGAACACTGAAGCTTTCTTT.

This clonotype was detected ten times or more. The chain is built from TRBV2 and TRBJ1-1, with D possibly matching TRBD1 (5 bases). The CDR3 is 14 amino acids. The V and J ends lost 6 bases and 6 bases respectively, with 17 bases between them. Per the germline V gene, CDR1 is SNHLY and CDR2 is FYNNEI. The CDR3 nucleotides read TGTGCCAGCAGGTTCGCCTCAGGGTGGCCTGAAGCTTTCTTT. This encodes CASRFASGWPEAFF.

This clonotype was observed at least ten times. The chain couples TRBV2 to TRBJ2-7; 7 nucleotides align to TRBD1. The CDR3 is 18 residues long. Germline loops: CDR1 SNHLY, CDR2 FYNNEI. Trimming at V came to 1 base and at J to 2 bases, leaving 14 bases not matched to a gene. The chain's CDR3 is CASSEVGHPGQTTYEQYF. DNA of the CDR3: TGTGCCAGCAGTGAAGTGGGCCATCCGGGACAGACGACCTACGAGCAGTACTTC.

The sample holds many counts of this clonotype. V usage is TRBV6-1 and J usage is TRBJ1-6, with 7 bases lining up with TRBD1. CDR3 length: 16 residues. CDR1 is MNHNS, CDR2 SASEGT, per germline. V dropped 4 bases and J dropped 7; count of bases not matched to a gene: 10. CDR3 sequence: CASSAAMDRSNSPLHF. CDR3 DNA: TGTGCCAGCAGTGCCGCCATGGACAGGAGCAATTCACCCCTCCACTTT.

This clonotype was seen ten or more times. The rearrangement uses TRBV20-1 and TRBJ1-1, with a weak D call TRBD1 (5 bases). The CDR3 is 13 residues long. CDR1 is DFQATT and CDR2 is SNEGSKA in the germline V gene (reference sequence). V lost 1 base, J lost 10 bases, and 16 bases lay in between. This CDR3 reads CSARGRGTRGAFF. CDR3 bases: TGCAGTGCTAGAGGAAGGGGCACCCGTGGAGCTTTCTTT.

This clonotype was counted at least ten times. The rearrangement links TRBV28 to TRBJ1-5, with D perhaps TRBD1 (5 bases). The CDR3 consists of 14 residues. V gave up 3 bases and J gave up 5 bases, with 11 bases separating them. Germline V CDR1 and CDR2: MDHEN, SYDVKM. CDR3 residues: CASSFFGDYQPQHF. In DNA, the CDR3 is TGTGCCAGCAGTTTTTTCGGGGACTATCAGCCCCAGCATTTT.

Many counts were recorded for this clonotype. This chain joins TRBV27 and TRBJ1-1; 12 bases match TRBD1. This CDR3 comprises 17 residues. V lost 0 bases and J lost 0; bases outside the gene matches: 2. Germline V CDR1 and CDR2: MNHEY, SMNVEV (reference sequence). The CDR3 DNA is TGTGCCAGCAGTTTATCGGGACAGGGGGCCATGAACACTGAAGCTTTCTTT. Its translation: CASSLSGQGAMNTEAFF.

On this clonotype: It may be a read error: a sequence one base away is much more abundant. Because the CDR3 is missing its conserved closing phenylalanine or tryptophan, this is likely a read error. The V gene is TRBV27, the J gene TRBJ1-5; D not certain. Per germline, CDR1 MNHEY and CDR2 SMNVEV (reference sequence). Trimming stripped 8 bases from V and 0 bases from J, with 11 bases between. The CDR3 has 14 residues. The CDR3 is CASAPVYSNQPQHL. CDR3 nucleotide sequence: TGTGCCAGCGCCCCGGTATATAGCAATCAGCCCCAGCATTTG.

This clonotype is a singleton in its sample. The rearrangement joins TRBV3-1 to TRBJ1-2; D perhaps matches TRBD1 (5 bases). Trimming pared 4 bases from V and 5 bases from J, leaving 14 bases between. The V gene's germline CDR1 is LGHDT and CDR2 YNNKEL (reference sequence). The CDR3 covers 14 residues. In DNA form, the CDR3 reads TGTGCCAGCAGCCCACCGGGCAGGGCATATGGCTACACCTTC. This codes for CASSPPGRAYGYTF.

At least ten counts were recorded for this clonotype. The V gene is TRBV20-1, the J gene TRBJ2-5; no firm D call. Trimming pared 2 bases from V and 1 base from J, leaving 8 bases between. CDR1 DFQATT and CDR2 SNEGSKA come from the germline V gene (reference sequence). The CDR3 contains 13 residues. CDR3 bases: TGCAGTGCTAGACGAGATACCCAAGAGACCCAGTACTTC. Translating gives CSARRDTQETQYF.